A few counts support the clone carrying this T cell receptor beta chain. The V end was cut by 2 bases, the J end by 7 bases, with 9 bases between. Germline CDR1 SEHNR, CDR2 FQNEAQ (reference sequence). The CDR3 consists of 14 residues. The sample belongs to a study of blood T cell repertoires in COVID-19. Study information: Material from acute and convalescent COVID-19 was sourced from the United States, Italy and Spain. Nucleic acid was either cDNA or gDNA, and it came from T cells, B-cell-depleted T cells, or PBMCs.

As processed by the authors: Estimated nucleated cell counts came from reference gene primer amplification. The assay was immunoSEQ multiplex PCR, and TCRdb's table has in-frame clones only and misses some. V and J calls plus clone size are reproduced from that table; the DNA served to infer D and trimming. The table records approximately 130,000 clones, roughly 69% of them present only once. The J gene is TRBJ1-6, the V gene TRBV7-9; no clear D. The sequence derives from a woman in her seventies with acute or convalescent COVID-19. Sample: peripheral blood. CDR3 nucleotide sequence: TGTGCCAGCAGCTTATCAGGTCGGAATTCACCCCTCCACTTT. It translates to CASSLSGRNSPLHF.